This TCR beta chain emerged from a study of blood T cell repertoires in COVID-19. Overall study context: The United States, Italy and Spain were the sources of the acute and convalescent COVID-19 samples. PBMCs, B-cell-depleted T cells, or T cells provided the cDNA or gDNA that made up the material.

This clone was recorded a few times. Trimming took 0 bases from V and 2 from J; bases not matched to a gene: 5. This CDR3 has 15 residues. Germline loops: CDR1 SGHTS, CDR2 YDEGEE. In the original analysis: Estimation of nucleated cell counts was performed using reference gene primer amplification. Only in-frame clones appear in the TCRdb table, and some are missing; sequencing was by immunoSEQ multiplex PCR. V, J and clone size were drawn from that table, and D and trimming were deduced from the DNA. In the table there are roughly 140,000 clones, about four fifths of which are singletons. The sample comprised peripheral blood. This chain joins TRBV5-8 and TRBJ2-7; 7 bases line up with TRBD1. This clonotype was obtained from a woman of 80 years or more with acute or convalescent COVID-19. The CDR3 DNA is TGTGCCAGCAGCTTGGTCGCAGGGGGTCCCTACGAGCAGTACTTC. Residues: CASSLVAGGPYEQYF.